This TCR beta chain was observed in a study of vaccination effects on CD4 cells after COVID-19. The V segment lost 5 bases and the J segment 3 bases; nucleotides outside the gene matches: 17. The length of the CDR3 is 18 residues. Per germline, CDR1 MNHEY and CDR2 SMNVEV (reference sequence). The method was immunoSEQ multiplex PCR; TCRdb's version includes in-frame clones alone and lacks a portion of them. The sample yields roughly 21,000 clones, around 70% seen once. Notes on this clone: As yet, its antigen is unknown.

Before sequencing, viral peptide pools were used by the ViraFEST assay to expand antigen-specific CD4+ T cells. The authors isolated CD4+ T cells after around 10 days of culture. Among the vaccine recipients, none had a prior SARS-CoV-2 infection, and nucleocapsid antibodies were negative. The sample in question was CD4+ T cells from PBMCs cultured with HCoV-NL63 spike peptides, obtained before COVID-19 vaccination. The TCR originated in a human donor who received a COVID-19 vaccine. This chain joins TRBV27 and TRBJ1-2; TRBD1 aligns across 8 bases. This CDR3 is CASSLTYRGRGPYYGYTF. The CDR3 region has the DNA TGTGCCAGCAGTCTAACTTACAGGGGGAGAGGCCCTTACTATGGCTACACCTTC.